Below, 13 T cell receptor beta chains from the same sample are listed, as sequenced in a study of technical replicates of blood from a handful of donors. Method: immunoSEQ multiplex PCR; TCRdb's copy keeps in-frame clones and lacks some. The data show approximately 70,000 clones, with approximately 93% seen just once and 4.5% to 5% held by the top ten. Source material: PBMCs. These receptors came from a human donor in good health. Some clones in this sample may be carry-over from other donors' samples.

This clone has only a few counts. The rearrangement joins TRBV7-9 to TRBJ2-1; 7 bases align to TRBD1. This CDR3 comprises 14 residues. Germline CDR1 is SEHNR and CDR2 is FQNEAQ (reference sequence). The ends lost 6 bases at V and 6 bases at J; junction bases unmatched: 8. The CDR3 DNA is TGTGCCAGCAGTTTACAGGGGCCAAGCAATGAGCAGTTCTTC. It codes for CASSLQGPSNEQFF.

The chain combines TRBV19 with TRBJ2-1; 9 positions match TRBD2. The CDR3 totals 17 residues. Looked up from germline, CDR1 is LNHDA and CDR2 is SQIVND (reference sequence). Trimming cost V 0 bases and J 3 bases; bases outside gene matches: 6. The CDR3 protein is CASSIDRGSGSYNEQFF. For the CDR3, the DNA is TGTGCCAGTAGTATAGATCGGGGTAGCGGGAGCTACAATGAGCAGTTCTTC.

The chain uses TRBV5-4 and TRBJ2-1; 7 nucleotides align to TRBD2. J was trimmed by 4 bases and V by 5 bases; bases with no gene match: 9. Looked up from germline, CDR1 is SGHNT and CDR2 is YYREEE (reference sequence). The CDR3 contains 15 residues. The CDR3 reads CASRLGTGGYNEQFF. CDR3 DNA: TGTGCCAGCAGACTAGGGACGGGGGGATACAATGAGCAGTTCTTC.

The J gene is TRBJ1-6, the V gene TRBV7-2; a possible D gene is TRBD1 (5 bases). Germline values: CDR1 SGHTA, CDR2 FQGNSA. This CDR3 is 19 amino acids long. V lost 6 bases and J 3 bases, leaving 24 bases between the germline ends. CDR3 sequence (DNA): TGTGCCAGCAGTTCCGGGACTCCCCGCTCGGGCTACTATAATTCACCCCTCCACTTT. Its protein is CASSSGTPRSGYYNSPLHF.

The table lists this clone with a count of one. The V and J genes are TRBV4-3 and TRBJ2-7; 9 bases line up with TRBD2. The V segment lost 0 bases and the J segment 2 bases; nucleotides outside the gene matches: 5. Germline-derived CDR1 and CDR2 are LGHNA and YSLEER. The CDR3 loop spans 16 amino acids. The CDR3 DNA follows: TGCGCCAGCAGCCAAGACGCTAGCGGGAATGCCTACGAGCAGTACTTC. Residues: CASSQDASGNAYEQYF.

V and J are TRBV7-2 and TRBJ2-1; D is ambiguous. Trimming removed 3 bases from V and 10 bases from J, with 19 bases in between. The CDR3 length is 15 residues. From germline, CDR1 is SGHTA and CDR2 FQGNSA. The chain's CDR3 is CASSFPRLAVKEQFF. As DNA, the CDR3 is TGTGCCAGCAGCTTCCCTAGACTTGCCGTCAAGGAGCAGTTCTTC.

V is TRBV27 and J is TRBJ2-5, with D unresolved. The ends were cut back, 5 bases at V and 4 bases at J, with 14 bases in the middle. Germline-derived CDR1 and CDR2 are MNHEY and SMNVEV (reference sequence). The CDR3 consists of 14 residues. CDR3 DNA sequence: TGTGCCAGCAGTCCCCCTATTGTGCTAGAGACCCAGTACTTC. It specifies CASSPPIVLETQYF.

This chain uses TRBV10-3 with TRBJ1-2; possibly TRBD1 for D (5 bases). Germline lookup yields CDR1 ENHRY and CDR2 SYGVKD. CDR3 length equals 12 residues. V lost 3 bases to trimming and J lost 3 bases, with 5 bases between them. The CDR3 spells CAISEQDYGYTF. The CDR3 nucleotides read TGTGCCATCAGTGAACAGGACTATGGCTACACCTTC.

The J gene is TRBJ1-2, the V gene TRBV18, with 8 bases that match TRBD1. This CDR3 has 14 amino acids. The J segment lost 4 bases and the V segment lost 3 bases, leaving 4 bases of the junction unmatched. Germline CDR1 reads KGHSH; CDR2 reads LQKENI. The CDR3 is CASSPSGQVYGYTF. The CDR3 DNA follows: TGTGCCAGCTCACCCTCGGGACAGGTCTATGGCTACACCTTC.

The chain couples TRBV27 to TRBJ2-1; 12 bases match TRBD2. In germline, CDR1 is MNHEY, CDR2 SMNVEV (reference sequence). Trimming took 5 bases from V and 6 from J; bases not matched to a gene: 8. The CDR3 loop spans 16 amino acids. CDR3 protein: CASSPLLAGGSNEQFF. The DNA for the CDR3 is TGTGCCAGCAGTCCCCTGCTAGCGGGAGGGAGCAATGAGCAGTTCTTC.

This clone is a singleton in its sample. The chain has TRBV29-1 and TRBJ1-1; D possibly corresponds to TRBD1 (5 bases). CDR1 SQVTM and CDR2 ANQGSEA come from the germline V gene. Trimming pared 3 bases from V and 3 bases from J, leaving 17 bases between. The CDR3 runs 15 residues. In DNA, the CDR3 is TGCAGCGTTGAGCGGTGGGGCTGGCAGTACACTGAAGCTTTCTTT. Its translation: CSVERWGWQYTEAFF.

The rearrangement links TRBV18 to TRBJ2-5, with 13 bases fitting TRBD2. The CDR3 contains 15 residues. The germline V gene encodes CDR1 KGHSH and CDR2 LQKENI. The J segment lost 5 bases and the V segment lost 3 bases, leaving 3 bases of the junction unmatched. The CDR3 is CASSPPTSGRETQYF. The CDR3 nucleotides read TGTGCCAGCTCACCCCCGACTAGCGGGAGGGAGACCCAGTACTTC.

The chain employs TRBV10-3 and TRBJ2-1, with D tentatively TRBD1 (6 bases). The germline gives CDR1 ENHRY, CDR2 SYGVKD. Trimming took 3 bases from V and 7 from J, leaving 13 bases between them. The CDR3 is made up of 14 amino acids. The CDR3 DNA sequence: TGTGCCATCAGTGACAGGGACAATGATAATGAGCAGTTCTTC. Protein sequence: CAISDRDNDNEQFF.